The sequence of this T cell receptor (beta chain) was determined in a study of T cells in Graves' hyperthyroidism and ophthalmopathy. Amplification yielded TCR beta CDR3 regions, with RNA transcripts as the source. Primed by the HTBI set, a first-round RT-PCR was run on the TCR CDR3. TCRdb reprocessed the multiplex PCR reads via MiXCR and lists one record per CDR3 protein. The sample has approximately 490,000 distinct CDR3 sequences; 22% are singletons. Germline V gene data show CDR1 as GTSNPN and CDR2 as SVGIG (reference sequence). The CDR3 covers 14 residues. The V segment lost 3 bases and the J segment 5 bases; nucleotides outside the gene matches: 5.

The gene calls are TRBV30 and TRBJ2-1; 9 positions match TRBD2. Source material: blood. The source of this sequence is a woman in her 70s with Graves' ophthalmopathy. As DNA, the CDR3 is TGTGCCTGGAGGGCTAGCGGGAATAACAATGAGCAGTTCTTC. This codes for CAWRASGNNNEQFF.